The source of this TCR beta chain is a study of shared clonotypes between healthy human individuals. Data came from immunoSEQ multiplex PCR; TCRdb stores just in-frame clones and leaves some out. This table has about 2.3 million clones, more than 80% appearing once. The CDR3 loop spans 12 amino acids. Trimming removed 4 bases from V and 6 bases from J; junction bases left unmatched: 4. Per germline, CDR1 GTSNPN and CDR2 SVGIG (reference sequence). This receptor was identified in a man younger than 30 in good health. Some clones in this sample may be carry-over from other donors' samples. The chain has TRBV30 and TRBJ2-7, with 9 bases lining up with TRBD2. Sequencing was carried out using naive CD4+ T cells from PBMCs. Subset given: CD45RA+ positively selected. The CDR3 DNA follows: TGTGCCTGGACTAGCGGGAATCGCGAGCAGTACTTC. Translation gives CAWTSGNREQYF.